One and the same sample provided the 13 T cell receptor beta chains below, sequenced in a study of human T cells and chemical hapten exposure. Time point of the sample: patch test 1, 2 weeks after DPC sensitization. Treatment of the sample: therapeutic diphenylcyclopropenone sensitization with weekly scalp DPC. TCRdb used MiXCR to reprocess the RACE reads, holding one entry per CDR3 protein. The data show 180,000 or so distinct CDR3 sequences, with about 14% seen just once and 1.5% to 2% held by the top ten. The specimen was whole blood, collected in connection with sensitization to the hapten diphenylcyclopropenone (DPC). The receptor source for this set is a woman between 25 and 40 years old with alopecia areata. Some clones in this sample may be carry-over from other donors' samples.

The rearrangement links TRBV11-2 to TRBJ2-5; D ambiguous. Per germline, CDR1 SGHAT and CDR2 FQNNGV. This CDR3 has 13 residues. Trimming took off 3 bases at V and 1 base at J, with 6 bases between the two ends. Written as DNA, the CDR3 is TGTGCCAGCAGCTTGCCAATCCAAGAGACCCAGTACTTC. Amino acids: CASSLPIQETQYF. Supplemented by reference TRBV11-2 and TRBJ2-5, the full variable domain reads EAGVAQSPRYKIIEKRQSVAFWCNPISGHATLYWYQQILGQGPKLLIQFQNNGVVDDSQLPKDRFSAERLKGVDSTLKIQPAKLEDSAVYLCASSLPIQETQYFGPGTRLLVL.

The chain combines TRBV5-8 with TRBJ1-5; no reliable D call. Trimming shortened V by 4 bases and J by 0 bases, and 11 bases separated the two germline ends. Germline assignment: CDR1 SGHTS and CDR2 YDEGEE. This CDR3 contains 15 residues. DNA for the CDR3: TGTGCCAGCAGCAGCGGCAAAAATAGCAATCAGCCCCAGCATTTT. Protein: CASSSGKNSNQPQHF.

The chain couples TRBV4-3 to TRBJ1-6; D ambiguous. Germline V gives CDR1 LGHNA, CDR2 YSLEER. This CDR3 comprises 12 residues. V lost 5 bases and J 1 base, leaving 0 bases between the germline ends. CDR3 nucleotide sequence: TGCGCCAGCAGCTCCTATAATTCACCCCTCCACTTT. It yields the protein CASSSYNSPLHF.

The CDR3, as DNA: TGCAGTGCTAGGCCAGCGGGAGACAAAAACATTCAGTACTTC. Translating gives CSARPAGDKNIQYF. V usage is TRBV20-1 and J usage is TRBJ2-4, with 8 bases identical to TRBD2. Germline CDR1 DFQATT, CDR2 SNEGSKA (reference sequence). The CDR3 spans 14 residues. V dropped 3 bases and J dropped 3; count of bases not matched to a gene: 4.

This clonotype was counted a few times. The J gene is TRBJ2-1, the V gene TRBV9; D is ambiguous. Germline CDR1 is SGDLS and CDR2 is YYNGEE. Trimming removed 0 bases at V and 1 base at J, with 8 bases between. CDR3 length equals 15 residues. The CDR3: CASSVDGNSYNEQFF. CDR3 bases: TGTGCCAGCAGCGTAGATGGGAATTCCTACAATGAGCAGTTCTTC. The full variable domain, in which reference TRBV9 and TRBJ2-1 provide the parts outside the CDR3, is DSGVTQTPKHLITATGQRVTLRCSPRSGDLSVYWYQQSLDQGLQFLIQYYNGEERAKGNILERFSAQQFPDLHSELNLSSLELGDSALYFCASSVDGNSYNEQFFGPGTRLTVL.

The table lists this clonotype with a few counts. The rearrangement joins TRBV5-1 to TRBJ1-1; D perhaps matches TRBD1 (5 bases). This CDR3 contains 14 residues. CDR1 and CDR2 from the germline V gene are SGHRS and YFSETQ. V lost 4 bases and J 2 bases, leaving 12 bases between the germline ends. The CDR3 spells CASSTTGGNTEAFF. CDR3 DNA: TGCGCCAGCAGCACCACCGGGGGTAACACTGAAGCTTTCTTT.

The CDR3: CASSRPSGLTDTQYF. DNA of the CDR3: TGTGCCAGCAGCCGACCTAGCGGCCTCACAGATACGCAGTATTTT. V usage is TRBV7-2 and J usage is TRBJ2-3, with 7 bases that match TRBD2. This CDR3 has 15 amino acids. With V trimmed by 5 bases and J by 2 bases, 7 bases remained unmatched. Looked up from germline, CDR1 is SGHTA and CDR2 is FQGNSA.

This clonotype was seen more than once but under ten times. J is TRBJ2-1 and V is TRBV20-1; the match to TRBD2 covers 9 bases. CDR1 and CDR2 (germline): DFQATT, SNEGSKA (reference sequence). The trim removed 3 bases at V and 1 base at J, leaving 10 bases unmatched. CDR3 length equals 17 residues. CDR3 protein: CSASRSIAGVSYNEQFF. In DNA, the CDR3 is TGCAGTGCTAGCCGAAGCATAGCGGGAGTTTCCTACAATGAGCAGTTCTTC.

The genes are TRBV27 and TRBJ2-1; 9 bases map to TRBD2. Trimming cost V 7 bases and J 0 bases; bases outside gene matches: 4. CDR1 is MNHEY and CDR2 is SMNVEV in the germline V gene (reference sequence). The CDR3 length is 15 residues. DNA of the CDR3: TGTGCCAGCAACGCGGGAGGGACCTCCTACAATGAGCAGTTCTTC. It specifies CASNAGGTSYNEQFF.

V and J are TRBV28 and TRBJ1-1; D ambiguous. V was trimmed by 3 bases and J by 1 base, leaving 9 bases between them. The CDR3 contains 14 residues. The germline V gene encodes CDR1 MDHEN and CDR2 SYDVKM. This CDR3 is CASSFRRQNTEAFF. Written as DNA, the CDR3 is TGTGCCAGCAGTTTTCGGCGGCAGAACACTGAAGCTTTCTTT.

The V and J genes are TRBV29-1 and TRBJ1-4; weak D call: TRBD1 (6 bases). This CDR3 contains 13 residues. The V gene lost 4 bases and the J gene lost 4 bases, with 10 bases spanning the gap. Germline V gene sequence: CDR1 SQVTM, CDR2 ANQGSEA. DNA for the CDR3: TGCAGCGTTGTGGCAGGGGTTAATGAAAAACTGTTTTTT. Amino acid sequence: CSVVAGVNEKLFF.

This clonotype was observed at least ten times. The chain employs TRBV7-2 and TRBJ2-2; a possible D gene is TRBD1 (6 bases). The germline V and J ends were trimmed by 2 bases and 4 bases, with 11 bases remaining between them. Germline V gene sequence: CDR1 SGHTA, CDR2 FQGNSA. This CDR3 has 15 residues. The CDR3 is CASSLQGTFTGELFF. The CDR3 region has the DNA TGTGCCAGCAGCTTACAGGGGACCTTCACCGGGGAGCTGTTTTTT. Full variable domain (missing parts from reference TRBV7-2 and TRBJ2-2): GAGVSQSPSNKVTEKGKDVELRCDPISGHTALYWYRQSLGQGLEFLIYFQGNSAPDKSGLPSDRFSAERTGGSVSTLTIQRTQQEDSAVYLCASSLQGTFTGELFFGEGSRLTVL.

This clonotype was seen ten or more times. V usage is TRBV7-9 and J usage is TRBJ1-2; D gene ambiguous. The V end was cut by 5 bases, the J end by 5 bases, with 15 bases between. CDR3 length: 14 residues. Germline V CDR1 and CDR2: SEHNR, FQNEAQ (reference sequence). CDR3 loop: CASSPGRTIYGYTF. The DNA for the CDR3 is TGTGCCAGCAGCCCAGGACGGACTATTTATGGCTACACCTTC.